These T cell receptor beta chains were read from a single sample in a study of human T cells and chemical hapten exposure. TCRdb independently ran MiXCR on the RACE reads; one entry per CDR3 protein. The table has roughly 110,000 distinct CDR3 sequences, approximately 12% seen once; the top ten hold about 1.6%. The sequencing here drew on whole blood, taken in connection with sensitization to the hapten diphenylcyclopropenone (DPC). The source is a woman in her 50s with alopecia areata. Some clones in this sample may be carry-over from other donors' samples. Both conserved end residues are part of each CDR3. A D gene is named only where the DNA matches it firmly. Part of the rows lack a size; the others show once, few, many or a class for expanded clones.

J gene: TRBJ2-1; D gene: -; clone size: -; V gene: TRBV9; CDR3 protein: CASSVVELNNEQFF; CDR3 DNA: TGTGCCAGCAGCGTAGTGGAGCTTAACAATGAGCAGTTCTTC
J gene: TRBJ1-6; D gene: -; clone size: -; V gene: TRBV4-1; CDR3 protein: CASSQDTFGRGSNSPLHF; CDR3 DNA: TGCGCCAGCAGCCAAGATACCTTTGGTAGGGGCTCTAATTCACCCCTCCACTTT
J gene: TRBJ2-5; D gene: -; clone size: -; V gene: TRBV5-1; CDR3 protein: CASSASIGETQYF; CDR3 DNA: TGCGCCAGCAGCGCCAGTATTGGTGAGACCCAGTACTTC
J gene: TRBJ1-1; D gene: -; clone size: -; V gene: TRBV7-2; CDR3 protein: CASSLRTVMNTEAFF; CDR3 DNA: TGTGCCAGCAGCTTGCGGACAGTTATGAACACTGAAGCTTTCTTT
J gene: TRBJ2-3; D gene: TRBD2; clone size: many; V gene: TRBV7-9; CDR3 protein: CASSLGALSGVLTDTQYF; CDR3 DNA: TGTGCCAGCAGCTTAGGAGCCTTGAGCGGGGTTCTCACAGATACGCAGTATTTT
J gene: TRBJ1-2; D gene: -; clone size: -; V gene: TRBV4-1; CDR3 protein: CASRQSVGLYGYTF; CDR3 DNA: TGCGCCAGCAGGCAATCAGTGGGACTTTATGGCTACACCTTC
J gene: TRBJ2-7; D gene: TRBD2; clone size: -; V gene: TRBV2; CDR3 protein: CAIREAYEQYF; CDR3 DNA: TGTGCCATCCGGGAGGCCTACGAGCAGTACTTC
J gene: TRBJ2-2; D gene: -; clone size: -; V gene: TRBV7-2; CDR3 protein: CASSQGNTGELFF; CDR3 DNA: TGTGCCAGCTCTCAGGGGAACACCGGGGAGCTGTTTTTT
J gene: TRBJ2-2; D gene: -; clone size: -; V gene: TRBV25-1; CDR3 protein: CASTRSKNTGELFF; CDR3 DNA: TGTGCCAGCACTCGGTCGAAGAACACCGGGGAGCTGTTTTTT
J gene: TRBJ2-5; D gene: -; clone size: few; V gene: TRBV6-1; CDR3 protein: CASSYSGDQETQYF; CDR3 DNA: TGTGCCAGCAGTTACTCAGGGGACCAAGAGACCCAGTACTTC
J gene: TRBJ2-3; D gene: TRBD2; clone size: few; V gene: TRBV15; CDR3 protein: CATSRGTSRSTDTQYF; CDR3 DNA: TGTGCCACCAGCAGAGGGACTAGCCGGAGCACAGATACGCAGTATTTT
J gene: TRBJ1-6; D gene: -; clone size: few; V gene: TRBV7-9; CDR3 protein: CASSLTGPNSPLHF; CDR3 DNA: TGTGCCAGCAGCTTGACAGGTCCTAATTCACCCCTCCACTTT
J gene: TRBJ1-5; D gene: TRBD1; clone size: many; V gene: TRBV18; CDR3 protein: CASSPWDRPNQPQHF; CDR3 DNA: TGTGCCAGCTCACCCTGGGACAGACCCAATCAGCCCCAGCATTTT
J gene: TRBJ1-5; D gene: TRBD1; clone size: -; V gene: TRBV28; CDR3 protein: CASNGVTGEQPQHF; CDR3 DNA: TGTGCCAGCAACGGGGTCACAGGGGAACAGCCCCAGCATTTT
J gene: TRBJ1-2; D gene: TRBD1; clone size: few; V gene: TRBV6-5; CDR3 protein: CASSFLGQGGNYGYTF; CDR3 DNA: TGTGCCAGCAGTTTCTTAGGACAGGGTGGTAACTATGGCTACACCTTC
J gene: TRBJ2-5; D gene: -; clone size: few; V gene: TRBV7-2; CDR3 protein: CASSLVLGTQYF; CDR3 DNA: TGTGCCAGCAGCTTGGTTCTGGGGACCCAGTACTTC
J gene: TRBJ2-2; D gene: -; clone size: few; V gene: TRBV7-6; CDR3 protein: CASSLIDGNTGELFF; CDR3 DNA: TGTGCCAGCAGCTTAATTGACGGGAACACCGGGGAGCTGTTTTTT
J gene: TRBJ1-1; D gene: -; clone size: many; V gene: TRBV27; CDR3 protein: CASRVRFWSGDVNTEAFF; CDR3 DNA: TGTGCCAGCAGAGTGAGATTTTGGTCAGGGGATGTGAACACTGAAGCTTTCTTT
J gene: TRBJ1-6; D gene: -; clone size: few; V gene: TRBV7-6; CDR3 protein: CASSLGGGRGNSPLHF; CDR3 DNA: TGTGCCAGCAGCTTAGGAGGGGGGCGAGGTAATTCACCCCTCCACTTT
J gene: TRBJ1-5; D gene: -; clone size: few; V gene: TRBV12-2; CDR3 protein: CASRLSHQPQHF; CDR3 DNA: TGTGCAAGTCGCTTATCCCATCAGCCCCAGCATTTT
J gene: TRBJ1-5; D gene: TRBD1; clone size: -; V gene: TRBV20-1; CDR3 protein: CSARDPQGAHAPQHF; CDR3 DNA: TGCAGTGCTAGAGATCCCCAGGGGGCTCATGCGCCCCAGCATTTT
J gene: TRBJ2-3; D gene: -; clone size: few; V gene: TRBV20-1; CDR3 protein: CSARDLPRGTDTQYF; CDR3 DNA: TGCAGTGCTAGAGATTTGCCTAGGGGCACAGATACGCAGTATTTT
J gene: TRBJ2-1; D gene: TRBD2; clone size: few; V gene: TRBV29-1; CDR3 protein: CSVPQGRKREGYNEQFF; CDR3 DNA: TGCAGCGTCCCCCAGGGGAGGAAGCGGGAGGGCTACAATGAGCAGTTCTTC
J gene: TRBJ1-2; D gene: -; clone size: many; V gene: TRBV29-1; CDR3 protein: CSAGDYGYTF; CDR3 DNA: TGCAGCGCGGGAGACTATGGCTACACCTTC
J gene: TRBJ2-1; D gene: -; clone size: few; V gene: TRBV6-2/TRBV6-3; CDR3 protein: CASTARGVPYNEQFF; CDR3 DNA: TGTGCCAGCACCGCCCGGGGTGTACCCTACAATGAGCAGTTCTTC
J gene: TRBJ2-5; D gene: TRBD1; clone size: few; V gene: TRBV20-1; CDR3 protein: CSADRGTSVETQYF; CDR3 DNA: TGCAGTGCGGACAGGGGAACGAGCGTGGAGACCCAGTACTTC
J gene: TRBJ1-1; D gene: -; clone size: few; V gene: TRBV20-1; CDR3 protein: CSARSEVNTEAFF; CDR3 DNA: TGCAGTGCTAGGTCGGAGGTTAACACTGAAGCTTTCTTT
J gene: TRBJ1-1; D gene: -; clone size: few; V gene: TRBV29-1; CDR3 protein: CSGGDRHTEAFF; CDR3 DNA: TGCAGCGGGGGAGACAGACACACTGAAGCTTTCTTT